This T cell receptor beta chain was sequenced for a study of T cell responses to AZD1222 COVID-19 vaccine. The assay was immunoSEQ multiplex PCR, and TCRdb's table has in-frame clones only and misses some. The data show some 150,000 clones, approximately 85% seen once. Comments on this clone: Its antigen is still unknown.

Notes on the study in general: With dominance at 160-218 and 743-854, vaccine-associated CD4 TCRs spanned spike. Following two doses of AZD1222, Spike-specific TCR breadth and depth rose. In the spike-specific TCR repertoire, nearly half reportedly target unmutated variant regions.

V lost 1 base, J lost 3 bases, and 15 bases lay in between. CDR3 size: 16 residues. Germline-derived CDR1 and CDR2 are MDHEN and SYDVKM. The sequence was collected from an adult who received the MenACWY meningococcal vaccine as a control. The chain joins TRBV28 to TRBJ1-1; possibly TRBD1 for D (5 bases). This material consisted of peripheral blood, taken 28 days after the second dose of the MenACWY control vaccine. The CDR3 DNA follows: TGTGCCAGCAGTTTATTGGGGTCACGGGGGTACACTGAAGCTTTCTTT. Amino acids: CASSLLGSRGYTEAFF.